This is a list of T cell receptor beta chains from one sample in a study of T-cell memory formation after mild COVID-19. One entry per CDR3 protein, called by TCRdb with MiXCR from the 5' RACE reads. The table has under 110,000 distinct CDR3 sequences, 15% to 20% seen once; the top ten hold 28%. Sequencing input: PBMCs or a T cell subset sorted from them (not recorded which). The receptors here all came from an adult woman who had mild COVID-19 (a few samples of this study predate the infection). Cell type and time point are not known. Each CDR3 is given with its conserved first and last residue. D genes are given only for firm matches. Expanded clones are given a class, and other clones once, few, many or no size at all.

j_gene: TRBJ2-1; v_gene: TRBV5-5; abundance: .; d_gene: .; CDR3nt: TGTGCCAGCAACCTTTTTGGGAGTGAGCAGTTCTTC; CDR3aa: CASNLFGSEQFF
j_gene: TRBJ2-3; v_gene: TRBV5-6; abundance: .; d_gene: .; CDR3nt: TGTGCCAGCAGCGAGGGTTTTTCGGTCCCAACAGATACGCAGTATTTT; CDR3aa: CASSEGFSVPTDTQYF
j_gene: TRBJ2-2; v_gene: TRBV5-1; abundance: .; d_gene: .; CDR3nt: TGCGCCAGCAGCTCTTGGGAGTGGAACACCGGGGAGCTGTTTTTT; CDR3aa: CASSSWEWNTGELFF
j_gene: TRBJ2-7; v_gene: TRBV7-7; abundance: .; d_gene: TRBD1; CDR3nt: TGTGCCAGCAGCCCCAGCGGACAGGGAAGCTACGAGCAGTACTTC; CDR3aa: CASSPSGQGSYEQYF
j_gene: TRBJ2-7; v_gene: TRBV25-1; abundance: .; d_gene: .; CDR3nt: TGTGCCAGCAGTGTGGGTCCAGGGGCCTACGAGCAGTACTTC; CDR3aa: CASSVGPGAYEQYF
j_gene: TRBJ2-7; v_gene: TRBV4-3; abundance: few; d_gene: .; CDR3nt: TGCGCCAGCAGCCAAGATCCAGACCATCCGGAGCAGTACTTC; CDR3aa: CASSQDPDHPEQYF
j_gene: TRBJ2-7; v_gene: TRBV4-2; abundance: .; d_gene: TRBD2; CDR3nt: TGTGCCAGCAGCCAAGATCCCGCGGGGGGTCCGTACGAGCAGTACTTC; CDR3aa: CASSQDPAGGPYEQYF
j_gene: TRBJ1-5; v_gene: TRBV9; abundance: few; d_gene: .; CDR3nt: TGTGCCAGCAGCGACCCGTATAGCAATCAGCCCCAGCATTTT; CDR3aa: CASSDPYSNQPQHF
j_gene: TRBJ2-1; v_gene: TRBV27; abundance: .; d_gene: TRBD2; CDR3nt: TGTGCCAGCAGTGACGGGACTAGCGGGAACAATGAGCAGTTCTTC; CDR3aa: CASSDGTSGNNEQFF
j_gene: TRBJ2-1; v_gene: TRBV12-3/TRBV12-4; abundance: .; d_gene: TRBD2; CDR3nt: TGTGCCAGCAGTTGGACTAGCGGGGTTCACAATGAGCAGTTCTTC; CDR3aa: CASSWTSGVHNEQFF
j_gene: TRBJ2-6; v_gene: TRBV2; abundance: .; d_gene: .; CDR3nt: TGTGCCAGCAGGAGAGCCTCCTCTGGGGCCAACGTCCTGACTTTC; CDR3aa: CASRRASSGANVLTF
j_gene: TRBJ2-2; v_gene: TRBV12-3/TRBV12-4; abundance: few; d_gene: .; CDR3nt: TGTGCCAGCAGTTACCAGGGGCGAGGAGGGGAGCTGTTTTTT; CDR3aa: CASSYQGRGGELFF
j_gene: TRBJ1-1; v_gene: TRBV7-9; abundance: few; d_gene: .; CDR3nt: TGTGCCAGCGGCCCAATCAAATGGGGGGAGACTGAAGCTTTCTTT; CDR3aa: CASGPIKWGETEAFF
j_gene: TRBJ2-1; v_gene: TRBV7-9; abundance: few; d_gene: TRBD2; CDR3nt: TGTGCCAGCAGCGCTTTTCTAGCGGGAGTAGACGATGAGCAGTTCTTC; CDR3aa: CASSAFLAGVDDEQFF
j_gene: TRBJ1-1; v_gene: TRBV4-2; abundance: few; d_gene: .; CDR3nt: TGTGCCAGCAGCCAAGATGGCCCAGGGCAGATCACTGAAGCTTTCTTT; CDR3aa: CASSQDGPGQITEAFF
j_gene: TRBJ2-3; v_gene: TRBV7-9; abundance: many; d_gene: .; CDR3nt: TGTGCCAGCAGCTCGGTAGCGGGCACAGATACGCAGTATTTT; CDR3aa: CASSSVAGTDTQYF
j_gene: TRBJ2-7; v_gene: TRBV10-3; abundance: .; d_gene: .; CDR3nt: TGTGCCATCCGAGGGGACGGATCCTACGAGCAGTACTTC; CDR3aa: CAIRGDGSYEQYF
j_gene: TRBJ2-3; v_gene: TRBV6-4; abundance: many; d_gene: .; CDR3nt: TGTGCCAGCAGTGACTCGAGGGTAGGGGATGCAGATACGCAGTATTTT; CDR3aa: CASSDSRVGDADTQYF
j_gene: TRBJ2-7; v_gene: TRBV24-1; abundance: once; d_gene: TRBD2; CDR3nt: TGTGCCACCAGTGAAGGACTAGCGGGGGTGGCGAACGAGCAGTACTTC; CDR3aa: CATSEGLAGVANEQYF
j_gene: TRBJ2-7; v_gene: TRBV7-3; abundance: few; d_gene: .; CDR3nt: TGTGCCAGCAGCTTAGAAAATAGCGACGAGCAGTACTTC; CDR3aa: CASSLENSDEQYF
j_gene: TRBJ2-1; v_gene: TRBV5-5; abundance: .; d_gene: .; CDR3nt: TGTGCCAGCAGGAGGGATTTAGAAAACAATGAGCAGTTCTTC; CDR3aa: CASRRDLENNEQFF
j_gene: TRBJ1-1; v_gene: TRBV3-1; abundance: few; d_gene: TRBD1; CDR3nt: TGTGCCAGCAGTGACGACAGGGAGGTCGCTTTCTTT; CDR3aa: CASSDDREVAFF
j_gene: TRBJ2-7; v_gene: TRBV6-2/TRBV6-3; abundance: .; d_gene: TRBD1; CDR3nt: TGTGCCAGCAGGCCGGAGGGGACAGGCGTCGAGCAGTACTTC; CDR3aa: CASRPEGTGVEQYF
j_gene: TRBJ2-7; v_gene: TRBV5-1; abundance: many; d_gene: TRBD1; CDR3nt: TGCGCCAGCAGCTTACCGGGACAGGCGAGGGAGCAGTACTTC; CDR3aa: CASSLPGQAREQYF
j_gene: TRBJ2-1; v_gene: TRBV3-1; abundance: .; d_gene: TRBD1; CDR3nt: TGTGCCAGCAGCCACCAAGGACAGGGCTACAATGAGCAGTTCTTC; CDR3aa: CASSHQGQGYNEQFF
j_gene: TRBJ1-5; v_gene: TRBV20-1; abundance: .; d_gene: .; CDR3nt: TGCAGTGCTATGAACCTGGGACACTATAGCAATCAGCCCCAGCATTTT; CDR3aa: CSAMNLGHYSNQPQHF
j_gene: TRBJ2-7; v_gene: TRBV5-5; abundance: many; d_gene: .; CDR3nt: TGTGCCAGCAGCTCCCCTCAGTCCAGGGCGTACGAGCAGTACTTC; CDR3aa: CASSSPQSRAYEQYF
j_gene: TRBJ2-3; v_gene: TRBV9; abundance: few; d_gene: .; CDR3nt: TGTGCCAGCAGCGTAGTGGACTCGGTGGATACGCAGTATTTT; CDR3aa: CASSVVDSVDTQYF
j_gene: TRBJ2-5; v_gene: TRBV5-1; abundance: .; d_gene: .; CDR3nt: TGCGCCAGCAGCTTGATGGGGGGAGAGACCCAGTACTTC; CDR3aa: CASSLMGGETQYF
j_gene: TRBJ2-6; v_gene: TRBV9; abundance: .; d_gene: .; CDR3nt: TGTGCCAGCAGCGCCCCCTCTGGGGCCAACGTCCTGACTTTC; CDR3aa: CASSAPSGANVLTF
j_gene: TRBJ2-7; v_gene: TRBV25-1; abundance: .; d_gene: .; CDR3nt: TGTGCCAGCAGTGAATACGGGTCCTACGAGCAGTACTTC; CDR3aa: CASSEYGSYEQYF
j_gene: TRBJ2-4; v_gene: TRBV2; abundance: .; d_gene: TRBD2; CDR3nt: TGTGCCAGCAGTGAGCTAGCGGGGGGGCAATGGAACATTCAGTACTTC; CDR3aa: CASSELAGGQWNIQYF
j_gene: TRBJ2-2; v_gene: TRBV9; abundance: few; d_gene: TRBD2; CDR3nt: TGTGCCAGCAGCGAAACGGATAGCGGGATGGCCGGGGAGCTGTTTTTT; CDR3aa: CASSETDSGMAGELFF